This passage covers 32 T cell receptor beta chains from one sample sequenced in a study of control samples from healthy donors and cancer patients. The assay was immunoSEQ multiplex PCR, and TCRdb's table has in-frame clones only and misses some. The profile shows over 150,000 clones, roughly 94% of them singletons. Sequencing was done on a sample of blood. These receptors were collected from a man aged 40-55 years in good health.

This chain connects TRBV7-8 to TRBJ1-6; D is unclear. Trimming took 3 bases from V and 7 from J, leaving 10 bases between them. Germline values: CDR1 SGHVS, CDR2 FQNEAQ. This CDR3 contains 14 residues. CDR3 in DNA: TGTGCCAGCAGCTTGCGGGCCTCGAATTCACCCCTCCACTTT. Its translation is CASSLRASNSPLHF.

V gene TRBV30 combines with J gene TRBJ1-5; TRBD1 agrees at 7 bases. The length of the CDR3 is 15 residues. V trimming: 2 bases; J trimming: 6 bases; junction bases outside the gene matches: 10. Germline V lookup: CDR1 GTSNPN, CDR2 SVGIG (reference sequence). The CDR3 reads CAWSPLDREGQPQHF. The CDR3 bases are TGTGCCTGGAGTCCCCTCGACAGGGAGGGTCAGCCCCAGCATTTT.

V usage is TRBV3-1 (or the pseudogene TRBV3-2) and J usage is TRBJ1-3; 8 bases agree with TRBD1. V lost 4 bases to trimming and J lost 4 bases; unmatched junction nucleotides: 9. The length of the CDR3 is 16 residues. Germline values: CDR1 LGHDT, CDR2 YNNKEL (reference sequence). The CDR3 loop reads CASSPPRTGQGNTIYF. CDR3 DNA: TGTGCCAGCAGCCCGCCCCGGACAGGGCAGGGAAACACCATATATTTT.

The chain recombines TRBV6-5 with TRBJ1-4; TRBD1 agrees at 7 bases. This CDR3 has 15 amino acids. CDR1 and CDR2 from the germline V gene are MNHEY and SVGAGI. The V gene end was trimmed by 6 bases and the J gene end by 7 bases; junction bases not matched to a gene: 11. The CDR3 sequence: CASRGRDSGPEKLFF. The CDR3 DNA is TGTGCCAGCAGGGGGAGGGACAGCGGACCTGAAAAACTGTTTTTT.

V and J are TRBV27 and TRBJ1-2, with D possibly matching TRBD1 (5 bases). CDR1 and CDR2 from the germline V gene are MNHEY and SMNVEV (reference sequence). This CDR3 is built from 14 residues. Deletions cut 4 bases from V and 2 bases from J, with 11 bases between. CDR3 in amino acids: CASSWSRGNYGYTF. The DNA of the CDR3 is TGTGCCAGCAGTTGGTCTAGGGGAAACTATGGCTACACCTTC.

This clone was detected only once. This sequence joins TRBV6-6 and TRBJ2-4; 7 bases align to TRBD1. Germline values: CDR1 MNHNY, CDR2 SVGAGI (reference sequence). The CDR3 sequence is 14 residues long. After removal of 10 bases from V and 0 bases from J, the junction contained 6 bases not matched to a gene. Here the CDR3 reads CATRDSLAKNIQYF. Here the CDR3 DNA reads TGTGCCACTAGGGACAGCCTAGCCAAAAACATTCAGTACTTC.

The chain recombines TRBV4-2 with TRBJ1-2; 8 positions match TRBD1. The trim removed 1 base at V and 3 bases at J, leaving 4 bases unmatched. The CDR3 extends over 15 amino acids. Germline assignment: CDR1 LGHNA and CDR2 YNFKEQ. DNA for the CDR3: TGTGCCAGCAGCCAAGTCGGACAGGGCGACTATGGCTACACCTTC. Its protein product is CASSQVGQGDYGYTF.

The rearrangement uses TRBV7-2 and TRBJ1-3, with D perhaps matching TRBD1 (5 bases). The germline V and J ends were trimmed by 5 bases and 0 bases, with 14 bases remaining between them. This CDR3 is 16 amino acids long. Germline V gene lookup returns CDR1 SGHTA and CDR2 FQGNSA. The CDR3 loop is CASSPPGVRSGNTIYF. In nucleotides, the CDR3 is TGTGCCAGCAGCCCGCCGGGGGTCCGCTCTGGAAACACCATATATTTT.

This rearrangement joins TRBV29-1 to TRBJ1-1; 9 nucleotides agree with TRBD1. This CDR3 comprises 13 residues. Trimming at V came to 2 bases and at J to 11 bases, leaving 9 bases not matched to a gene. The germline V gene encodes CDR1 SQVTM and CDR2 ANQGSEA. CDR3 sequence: CSVERTGAVGAFF. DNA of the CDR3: TGCAGCGTTGAAAGGACAGGGGCGGTAGGGGCTTTCTTT.

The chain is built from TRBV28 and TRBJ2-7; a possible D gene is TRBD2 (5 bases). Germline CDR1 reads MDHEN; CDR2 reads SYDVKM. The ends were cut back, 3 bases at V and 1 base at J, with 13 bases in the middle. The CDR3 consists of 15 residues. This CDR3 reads CASSFEGRRSYEQYF. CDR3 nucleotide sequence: TGTGCCAGCAGTTTCGAGGGCAGGAGATCCTACGAGCAGTACTTC.

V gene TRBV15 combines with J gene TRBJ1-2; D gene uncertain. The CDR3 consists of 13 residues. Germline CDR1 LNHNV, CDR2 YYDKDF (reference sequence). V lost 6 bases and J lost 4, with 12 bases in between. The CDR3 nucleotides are TGTGCCACCAGGGTTCCGGCGGGCTATGGCTACACCTTC. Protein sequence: CATRVPAGYGYTF.

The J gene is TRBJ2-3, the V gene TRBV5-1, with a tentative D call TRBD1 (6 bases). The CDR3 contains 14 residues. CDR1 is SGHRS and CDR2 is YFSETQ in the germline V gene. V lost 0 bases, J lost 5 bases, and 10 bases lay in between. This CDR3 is CASSLGQGLDTQYF. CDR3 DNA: TGCGCCAGCAGCTTGGGGCAGGGGTTAGATACGCAGTATTTT. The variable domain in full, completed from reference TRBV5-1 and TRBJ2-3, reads KAGVTQTPRYLIKTRGQQVTLSCSPISGHRSVSWYQQTPGQGLQFLFEYFSETQRNKGNFPGRFSGRQFSNSRSEMNVSTLELGDSALYLCASSLGQGLDTQYFGPGTRLTVL.

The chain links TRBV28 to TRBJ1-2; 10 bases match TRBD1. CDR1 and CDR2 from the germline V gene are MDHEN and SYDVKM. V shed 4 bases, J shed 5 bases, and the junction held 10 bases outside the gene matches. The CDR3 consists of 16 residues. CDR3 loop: CASSSPGGDRGYGYTF. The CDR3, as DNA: TGTGCCAGCAGTTCCCCTGGGGGGGACAGGGGTTATGGCTACACCTTC.

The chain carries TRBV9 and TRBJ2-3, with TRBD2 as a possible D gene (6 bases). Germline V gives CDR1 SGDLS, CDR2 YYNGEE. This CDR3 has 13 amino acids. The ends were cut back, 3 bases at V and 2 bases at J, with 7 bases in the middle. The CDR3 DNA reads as TGTGCCAGCAGCGGGGGGGTCACAGATACGCAGTATTTT. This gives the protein CASSGGVTDTQYF.

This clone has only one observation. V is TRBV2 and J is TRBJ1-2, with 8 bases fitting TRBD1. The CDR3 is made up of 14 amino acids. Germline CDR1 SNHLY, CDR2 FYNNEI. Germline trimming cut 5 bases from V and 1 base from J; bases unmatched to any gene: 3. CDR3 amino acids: CASSYRGFNYGYTF. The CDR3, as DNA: TGTGCCAGCAGTTACAGGGGGTTTAACTATGGCTACACCTTC.

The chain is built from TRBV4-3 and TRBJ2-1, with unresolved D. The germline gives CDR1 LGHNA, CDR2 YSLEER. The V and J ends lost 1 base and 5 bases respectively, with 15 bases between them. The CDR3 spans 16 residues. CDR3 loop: CASSQGPRRADNEQFF. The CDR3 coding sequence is TGCGCCAGCAGCCAAGGACCGAGACGGGCGGACAATGAGCAGTTCTTC.

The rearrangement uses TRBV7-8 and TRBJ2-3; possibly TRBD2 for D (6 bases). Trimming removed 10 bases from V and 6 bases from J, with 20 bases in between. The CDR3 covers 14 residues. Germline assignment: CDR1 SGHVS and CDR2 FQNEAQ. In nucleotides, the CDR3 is TGTGCCACAGCTAGCGCTCTGAATCCGGATACGCAGTATTTT. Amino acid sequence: CATASALNPDTQYF. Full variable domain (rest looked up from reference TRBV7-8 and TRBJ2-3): GAGVSQSPRYKVAKRGQDVALRCDPISGHVSLFWYQQALGQGPEFLTYFQNEAQLDKSGLPSDRFFAERPEGSVSTLKIQRTQQEDSAVYLCATASALNPDTQYFGPGTRLTVL.

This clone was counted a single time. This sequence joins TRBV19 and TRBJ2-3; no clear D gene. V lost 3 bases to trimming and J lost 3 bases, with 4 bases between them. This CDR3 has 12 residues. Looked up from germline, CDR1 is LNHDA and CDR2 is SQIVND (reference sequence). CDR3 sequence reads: CASSMSTDTQYF. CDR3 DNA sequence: TGTGCCAGTAGTATGAGTACAGATACGCAGTATTTT.

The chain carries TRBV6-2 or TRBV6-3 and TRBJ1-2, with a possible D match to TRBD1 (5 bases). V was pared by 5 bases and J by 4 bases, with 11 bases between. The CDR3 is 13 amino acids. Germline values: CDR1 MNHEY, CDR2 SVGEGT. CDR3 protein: CASSPGPIYGYTF. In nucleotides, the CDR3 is TGTGCCAGCAGTCCGGGACCGATCTATGGCTACACCTTC.

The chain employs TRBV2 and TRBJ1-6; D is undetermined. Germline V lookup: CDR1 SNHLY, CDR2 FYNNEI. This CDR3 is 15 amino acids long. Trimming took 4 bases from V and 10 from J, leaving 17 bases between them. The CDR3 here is CASSVDFRGVSPLHF. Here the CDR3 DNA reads TGTGCCAGCAGTGTTGACTTTCGCGGGGTATCACCCCTCCACTTT.

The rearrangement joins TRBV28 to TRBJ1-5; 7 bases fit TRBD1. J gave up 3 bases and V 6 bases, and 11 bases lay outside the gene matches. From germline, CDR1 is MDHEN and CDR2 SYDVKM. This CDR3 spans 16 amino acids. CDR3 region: CASRSTGWEPNQPQHF. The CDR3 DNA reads TGTGCCAGCAGGTCGACAGGGTGGGAACCCAATCAGCCCCAGCATTTT.

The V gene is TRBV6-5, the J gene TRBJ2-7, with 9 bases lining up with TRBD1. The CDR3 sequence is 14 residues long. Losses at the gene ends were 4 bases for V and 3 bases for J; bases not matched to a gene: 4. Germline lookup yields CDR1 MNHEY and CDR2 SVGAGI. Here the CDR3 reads CASSSTGGSYEQYF. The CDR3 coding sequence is TGTGCCAGCAGTTCGACAGGGGGAAGCTACGAGCAGTACTTC.

The CDR3 nucleotides are TGTGCCAGCAGTTTTCTTAACGAGCAGTACTTC. Amino acids: CASSFLNEQYF. J is TRBJ2-7 and V is TRBV28; no clear D gene. The CDR3 is 11 residues long. Trimming removed 3 bases at V and 5 bases at J, with 5 bases between. Germline V CDR1 and CDR2: MDHEN, SYDVKM.

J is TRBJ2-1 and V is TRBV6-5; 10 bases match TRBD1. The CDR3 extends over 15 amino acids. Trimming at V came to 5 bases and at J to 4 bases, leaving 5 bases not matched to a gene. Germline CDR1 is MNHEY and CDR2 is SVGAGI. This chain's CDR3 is CASSPDRGRYNEQFF. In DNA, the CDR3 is TGTGCCAGCAGTCCCGACAGGGGGCGGTACAATGAGCAGTTCTTC.

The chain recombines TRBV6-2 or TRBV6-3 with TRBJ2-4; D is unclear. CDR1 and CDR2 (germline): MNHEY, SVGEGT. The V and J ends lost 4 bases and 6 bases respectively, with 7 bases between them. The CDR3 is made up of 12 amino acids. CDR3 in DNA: TGTGCCAGCAGTTTAAAGAGAAACATTCAGTACTTC. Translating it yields CASSLKRNIQYF.

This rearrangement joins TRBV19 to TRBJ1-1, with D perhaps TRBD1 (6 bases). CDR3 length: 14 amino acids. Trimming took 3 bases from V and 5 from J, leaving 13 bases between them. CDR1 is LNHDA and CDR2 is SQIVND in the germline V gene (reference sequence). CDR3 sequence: CASSIRGLGTEAFF. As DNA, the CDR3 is TGTGCCAGTAGTATTCGGGGGCTAGGGACTGAAGCTTTCTTT.

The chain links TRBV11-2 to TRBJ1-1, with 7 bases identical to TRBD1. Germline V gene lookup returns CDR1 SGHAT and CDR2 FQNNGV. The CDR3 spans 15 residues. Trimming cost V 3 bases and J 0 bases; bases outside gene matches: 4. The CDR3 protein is CASSFDRAMNTEAFF. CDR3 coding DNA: TGTGCCAGCAGCTTTGACAGGGCTATGAACACTGAAGCTTTCTTT.

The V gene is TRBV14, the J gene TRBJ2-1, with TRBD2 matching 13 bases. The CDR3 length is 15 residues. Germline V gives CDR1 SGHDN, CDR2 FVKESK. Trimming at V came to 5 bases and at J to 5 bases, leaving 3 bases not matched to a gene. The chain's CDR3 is CASSALAGGDNEQFF. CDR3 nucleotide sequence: TGTGCCAGCAGCGCACTAGCGGGGGGGGACAATGAGCAGTTCTTC.

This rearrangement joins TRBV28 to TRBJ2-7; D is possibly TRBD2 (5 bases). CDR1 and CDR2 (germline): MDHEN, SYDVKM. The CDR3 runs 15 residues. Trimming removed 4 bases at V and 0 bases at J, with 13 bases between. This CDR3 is CASSSAAVSSYEQYF. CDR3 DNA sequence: TGTGCCAGCAGTTCAGCGGCGGTTAGCTCCTACGAGCAGTACTTC.

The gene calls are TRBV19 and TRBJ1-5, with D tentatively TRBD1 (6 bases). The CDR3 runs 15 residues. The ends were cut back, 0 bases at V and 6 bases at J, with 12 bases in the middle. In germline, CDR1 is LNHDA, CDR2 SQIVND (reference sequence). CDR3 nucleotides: TGTGCCAGTAGTATAGACACAGGGTTTGGTCAGCCCCAGCATTTT. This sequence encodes CASSIDTGFGQPQHF.

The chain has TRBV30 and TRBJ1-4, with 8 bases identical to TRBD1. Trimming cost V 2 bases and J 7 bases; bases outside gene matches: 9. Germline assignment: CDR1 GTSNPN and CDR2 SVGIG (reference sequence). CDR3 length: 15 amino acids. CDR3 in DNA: TGTGCCTGGAGTCGGGCAGGGGGCCGGGTTGAAAAACTGTTTTTT. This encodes CAWSRAGGRVEKLFF.

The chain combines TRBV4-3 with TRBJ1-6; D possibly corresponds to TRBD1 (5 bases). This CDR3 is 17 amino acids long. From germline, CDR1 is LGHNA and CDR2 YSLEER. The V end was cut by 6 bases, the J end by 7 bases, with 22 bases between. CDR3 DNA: TGCGCCAGCAGTCGATACCCAGGGCTCCAGGCAAATTCACCCCTCCACTTT. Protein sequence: CASSRYPGLQANSPLHF.